This record looks at one T cell receptor (beta chain) sequence and its context. The same CDR3 is also encoded by other DNA sequences in this sample. This sample was included in a study of shared clonotypes between healthy human individuals. Study-level background: Three plates were used per donor for CD4 naive, three for CD4 memory, two for CD8 naive and one for CD8 memory.

Sequencing was performed with immunoSEQ multiplex PCR; in TCRdb, only in-frame clones are kept and a portion is missing. The data hold fewer than 1.6 million clones, with roughly 98.5% observed a single time. Germline-derived CDR1 and CDR2 are SGHRS and YFSETQ. This CDR3 region has 14 residues. Trimming shortened V by 0 bases and J by 0 bases, and 5 bases separated the two germline ends. Material: naive CD4+ T cells sorted from blood. Noted subset: CD45RA+ positively selected. The rearrangement joins TRBV5-1 to TRBJ2-3, with no clear D. The TCR comes from a man aged 25 to 40 in good health. The CDR3 DNA is TGCGCCAGCAGCTTGGCCCGTAGCACAGATACGCAGTATTTT. This encodes CASSLARSTDTQYF.